This T cell receptor (beta chain) emerged from a study of cytomegalovirus exposure and HLA in healthy donors. Use of 60 Vbeta and 13 Jbeta primers characterized the PCR. Measured with immunoSEQ multiplex PCR; TCRdb has only the in-frame clones, and not every one. Here the sample table reports approximately 150,000 clones. V was pared by 3 bases and J by 0 bases, with 2 bases of the junction left unmatched. The CDR3 length is 15 residues. CDR1 and CDR2 from the germline V gene are LNHDA and SQIVND (reference sequence). Though nominally healthy at sampling, donors likely had unrecorded immune exposures. About this clone: Antigen specificity is unknown.

Points from the study as a whole: An analysis was carried out later, and it reportedly showed fewer N-insertions in an Asian-associated ancestry cluster than the approximately 680-donor mean. Among TCR beta chains, those listed as cytomegalovirus-associated numbered some 170. TRBV6-2, TRBV6-3 and some other V segments were excluded as indistinguishable.

The sequence derives from a woman aged 18-29 years in good health and CMV-seronegative. The V call is TRBV19, the J call TRBJ1-5; TRBD1 aligns across 7 bases. Specimen: PBMCs. The CDR3 loop is CASSIGQDSNQPQHF. CDR3 in DNA: TGTGCCAGTAGTATCGGACAGGATAGCAATCAGCCCCAGCATTTT.